This T cell receptor beta chain was identified during a study of CD8 T cells in Susac syndrome. Whole-study results and caveats: The study conceded that its TCR sequencing and HLA analysis involved relatively few individuals.

Trimming removed 5 bases at V and 6 bases at J, with 10 bases between. The CDR3 is made up of 12 amino acids. Germline V CDR1 and CDR2: SEHNR, FQNEAQ (reference sequence). Reverse transcription of roughly 0.5 to 1 ug RNA was performed with random hexamers. immunoSEQ multiplex PCR amplified TCR beta CDR3 across 54 Vbeta, 13 Jbeta. TCRdb ran MiXCR on the immunoSEQ multiplex PCR reads and lists one entry per CDR3 protein. The repertoire holds about 120,000 distinct CDR3 sequences, with about 93% as singletons. High-throughput TCR beta sequencing covered peripheral CD8+ and CD4+ T cells. Through negative isolation, CD4+ and CD8+ T cells were obtained, while TEMRA cells were enriched using FACS. Points on this clonotype: Its antigen is unknown.

The V and J genes are TRBV7-9 and TRBJ1-1, with D perhaps TRBD1 (6 bases). The clonotype comes from a human donor in good health. The sequencing sample was made of CD4+ T cells from PBMCs. Written as DNA, the CDR3 is TGTGCCAGCAGCCGGAGGACAGCTGAAGCTTTCTTT. It is translated as CASSRRTAEAFF.